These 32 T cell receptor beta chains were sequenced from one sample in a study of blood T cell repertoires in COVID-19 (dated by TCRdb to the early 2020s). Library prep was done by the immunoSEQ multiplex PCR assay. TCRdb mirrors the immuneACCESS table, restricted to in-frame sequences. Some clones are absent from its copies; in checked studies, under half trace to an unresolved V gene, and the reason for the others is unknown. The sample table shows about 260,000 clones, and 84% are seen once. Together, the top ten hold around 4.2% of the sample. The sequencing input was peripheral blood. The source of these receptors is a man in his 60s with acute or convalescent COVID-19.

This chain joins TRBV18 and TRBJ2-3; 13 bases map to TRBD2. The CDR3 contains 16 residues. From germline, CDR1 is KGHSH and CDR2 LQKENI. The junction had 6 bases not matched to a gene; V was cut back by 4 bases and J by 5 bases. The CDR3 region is CASSLGLAGVKDTQYF. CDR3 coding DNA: TGTGCCAGCTCACTAGGACTAGCGGGAGTTAAAGATACGCAGTATTTT. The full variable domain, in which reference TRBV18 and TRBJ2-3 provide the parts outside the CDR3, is NAGVMQNPRHLVRRRGQEARLRCSPMKGHSHVYWYRQLPEEGLKFMVYLQKENIIDESGMPKERFSAEFPKEGPSILRIQQVVRGDSAAYFCASSLGLAGVKDTQYFGPGTRLTVL.

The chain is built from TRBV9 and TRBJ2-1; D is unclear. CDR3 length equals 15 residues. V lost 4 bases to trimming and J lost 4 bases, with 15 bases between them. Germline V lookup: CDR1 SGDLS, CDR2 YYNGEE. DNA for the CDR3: TGTGCCAGCAGCCCCCAGTTGGCCCAGTACAATGAGCAGTTCTTC. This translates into CASSPQLAQYNEQFF.

The CDR3 is CASSLSGLHEQFF. Written as DNA, the CDR3 is TGTGCCAGCAGCCTTAGCGGGTTACATGAGCAGTTCTTC. The chain recombines TRBV28 with TRBJ2-1; 7 bases align to TRBD2. This CDR3 comprises 13 residues. Trimming took 6 bases from V and 8 from J; bases not matched to a gene: 7. Looked up from germline, CDR1 is MDHEN and CDR2 is SYDVKM.

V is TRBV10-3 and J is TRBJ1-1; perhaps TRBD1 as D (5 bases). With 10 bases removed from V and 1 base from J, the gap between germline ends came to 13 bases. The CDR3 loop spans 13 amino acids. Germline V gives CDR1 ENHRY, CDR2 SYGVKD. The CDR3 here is CATAGTGNTEAFF. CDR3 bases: TGTGCCACCGCTGGGACTGGGAACACTGAAGCTTTCTTT.

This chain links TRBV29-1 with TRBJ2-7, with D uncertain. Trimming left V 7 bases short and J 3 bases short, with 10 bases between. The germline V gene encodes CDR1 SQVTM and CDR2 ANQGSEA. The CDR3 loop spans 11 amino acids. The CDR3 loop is CSAGENYEQYF. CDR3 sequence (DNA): TGCAGCGCCGGAGAGAACTACGAGCAGTACTTC.

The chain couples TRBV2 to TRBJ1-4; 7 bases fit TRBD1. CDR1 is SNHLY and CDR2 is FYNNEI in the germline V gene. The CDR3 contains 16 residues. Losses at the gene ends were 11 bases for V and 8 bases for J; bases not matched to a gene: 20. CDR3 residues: CAGSEQGRSHREKLFF. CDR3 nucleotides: TGTGCCGGTTCCGAACAGGGGAGATCCCATCGCGAAAAACTGTTTTTT.

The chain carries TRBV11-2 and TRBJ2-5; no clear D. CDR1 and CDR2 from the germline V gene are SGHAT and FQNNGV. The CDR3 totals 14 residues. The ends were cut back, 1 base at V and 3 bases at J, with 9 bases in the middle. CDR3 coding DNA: TGTGCCAGCAGCTTAGGGCGGCTGGAAGAGACCCAGTACTTC. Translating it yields CASSLGRLEETQYF.

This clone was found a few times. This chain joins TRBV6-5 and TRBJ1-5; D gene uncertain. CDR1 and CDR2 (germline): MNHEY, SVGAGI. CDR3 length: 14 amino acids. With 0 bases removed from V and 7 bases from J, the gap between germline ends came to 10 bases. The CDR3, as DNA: TGTGCCAGCAGTTACTCTGCCGAGCGACAGCCCCAGCATTTT. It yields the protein CASSYSAERQPQHF.

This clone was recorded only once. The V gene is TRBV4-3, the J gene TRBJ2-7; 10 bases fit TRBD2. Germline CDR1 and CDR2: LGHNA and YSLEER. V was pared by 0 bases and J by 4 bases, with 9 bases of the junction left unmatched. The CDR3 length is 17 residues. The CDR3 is CASSQDGGASGSYEQYF. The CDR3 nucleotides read TGCGCCAGCAGCCAAGATGGTGGCGCTAGCGGGAGTTACGAGCAGTACTTC.

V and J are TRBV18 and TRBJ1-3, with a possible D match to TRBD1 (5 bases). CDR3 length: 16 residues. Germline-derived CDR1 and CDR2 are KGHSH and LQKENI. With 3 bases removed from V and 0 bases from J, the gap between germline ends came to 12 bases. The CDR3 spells CASSPPRTNSGNTIYF. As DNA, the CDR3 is TGTGCCAGCTCACCCCCCCGGACAAACTCTGGAAACACCATATATTTT. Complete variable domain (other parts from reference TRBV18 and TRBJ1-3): NAGVMQNPRHLVRRRGQEARLRCSPMKGHSHVYWYRQLPEEGLKFMVYLQKENIIDESGMPKERFSAEFPKEGPSILRIQQVVRGDSAAYFCASSPPRTNSGNTIYFGEGSWLTVV.

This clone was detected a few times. CDR3 coding DNA: TGCGCCAGCAGCTTGGTTCCCAGCGGGGGGGCCCTCTACGAGCAGTACTTC. Protein: CASSLVPSGGALYEQYF. V usage is TRBV5-1 and J usage is TRBJ2-7, with 10 bases identical to TRBD2. J gave up 3 bases and V 0 bases, and 9 bases lay outside the gene matches. Germline loops: CDR1 SGHRS, CDR2 YFSETQ. The CDR3 runs to 17 residues.

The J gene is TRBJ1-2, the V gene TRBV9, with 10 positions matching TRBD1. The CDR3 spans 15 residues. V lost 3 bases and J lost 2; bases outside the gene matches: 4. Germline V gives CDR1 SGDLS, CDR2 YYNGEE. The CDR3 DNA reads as TGTGCCAGCAGCGCGGGACAGGGGCAAAACTATGGCTACACCTTC. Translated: CASSAGQGQNYGYTF. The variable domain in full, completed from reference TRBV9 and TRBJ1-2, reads DSGVTQTPKHLITATGQRVTLRCSPRSGDLSVYWYQQSLDQGLQFLIQYYNGEERAKGNILERFSAQQFPDLHSELNLSSLELGDSALYFCASSAGQGQNYGYTFGSGTRLTVV.

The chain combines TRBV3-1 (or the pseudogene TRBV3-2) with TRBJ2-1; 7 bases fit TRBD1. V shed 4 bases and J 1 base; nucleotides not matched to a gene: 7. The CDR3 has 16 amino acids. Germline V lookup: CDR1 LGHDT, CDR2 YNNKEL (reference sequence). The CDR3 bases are TGTGCCAGCAGCCCCCGACAGGGAAGGTCCTACAATGAGCAGTTCTTC. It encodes CASSPRQGRSYNEQFF.

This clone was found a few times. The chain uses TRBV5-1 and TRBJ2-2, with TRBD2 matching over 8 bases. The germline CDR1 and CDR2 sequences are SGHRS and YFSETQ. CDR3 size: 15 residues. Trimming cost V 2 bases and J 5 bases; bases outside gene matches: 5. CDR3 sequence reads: CASSFTGGDTGELFF. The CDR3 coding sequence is TGCGCCAGCAGCTTTACCGGGGGGGATACCGGGGAGCTGTTTTTT.

The CDR3 protein is CASSLVRGHTEAFF. CDR3 DNA sequence: TGTGCCAGCAGCTTAGTGCGGGGGCACACTGAAGCTTTCTTT. The rearrangement joins TRBV7-2 to TRBJ1-1, with D maybe TRBD1 (6 bases). This CDR3 is built from 14 residues. Germline V CDR1 and CDR2: SGHTA, FQGNSA. V dropped 1 base and J dropped 3 bases, with 9 bases sitting between them.

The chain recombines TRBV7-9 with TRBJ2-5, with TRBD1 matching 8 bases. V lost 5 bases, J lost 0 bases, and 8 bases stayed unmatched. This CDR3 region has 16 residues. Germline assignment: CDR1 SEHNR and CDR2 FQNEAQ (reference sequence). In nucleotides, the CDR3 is TGTGCCAGCAGCCTTGGGACAGGCCTGTACCAAGAGACCCAGTACTTC. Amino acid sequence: CASSLGTGLYQETQYF.

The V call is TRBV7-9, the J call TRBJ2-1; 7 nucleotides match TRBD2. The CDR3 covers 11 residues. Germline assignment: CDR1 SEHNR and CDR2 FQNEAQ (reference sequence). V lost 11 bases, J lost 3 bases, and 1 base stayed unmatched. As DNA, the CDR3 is TGTGCCGGGGGGGACTACAATGAGCAGTTCTTC. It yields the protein CAGGDYNEQFF.

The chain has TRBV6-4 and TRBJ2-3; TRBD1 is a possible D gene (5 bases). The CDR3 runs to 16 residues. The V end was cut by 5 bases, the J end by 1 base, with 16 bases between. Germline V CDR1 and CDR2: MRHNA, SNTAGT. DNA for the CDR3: TGTGCCAGCAGTCCTTCCAGGGTCTCGGGCACAGATACGCAGTATTTT. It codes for CASSPSRVSGTDTQYF.

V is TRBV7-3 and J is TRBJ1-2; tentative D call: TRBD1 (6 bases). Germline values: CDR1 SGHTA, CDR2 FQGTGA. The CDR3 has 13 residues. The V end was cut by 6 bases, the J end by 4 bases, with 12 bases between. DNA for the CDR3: TGTGCCAGCAGGGCAGGGGAGGGCTATGGCTACACCTTC. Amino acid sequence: CASRAGEGYGYTF.

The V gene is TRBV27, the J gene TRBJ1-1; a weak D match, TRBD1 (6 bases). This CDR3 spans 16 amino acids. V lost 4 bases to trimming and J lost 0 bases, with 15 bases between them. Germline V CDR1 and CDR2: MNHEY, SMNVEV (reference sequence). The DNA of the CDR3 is TGTGCCAGCAGTTGGGGGCGATTGCGTATGAACACTGAAGCTTTCTTT. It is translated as CASSWGRLRMNTEAFF.

The CDR3 loop is CASSAGGTGYSEQFF. Written as DNA, the CDR3 is TGTGCCAGCAGTGCCGGAGGGACAGGGTATAGTGAGCAGTTCTTC. The rearrangement joins TRBV28 to TRBJ2-1; 9 bases are a match to TRBD1. The CDR3 totals 15 residues. Per the germline V gene, CDR1 is MDHEN and CDR2 is SYDVKM. The J segment lost 9 bases and the V segment lost 5 bases, leaving 11 bases of the junction unmatched. The whole variable domain, remainder taken from reference TRBV28 and TRBJ2-1, is DVKVTQSSRYLVKRTGEKVFLECVQDMDHENMFWYRQDPGLGLRLIYFSYDVKMKEKGDIPEGYSVSREKKERFSLILESASTNQTSMYLCASSAGGTGYSEQFFGPGTRLTVL.

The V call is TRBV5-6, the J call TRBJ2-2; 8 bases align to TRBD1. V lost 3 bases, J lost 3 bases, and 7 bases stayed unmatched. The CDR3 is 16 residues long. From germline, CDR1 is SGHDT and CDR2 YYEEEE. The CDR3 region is CASSSAGGADTGELFF. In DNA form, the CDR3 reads TGTGCCAGCAGCTCAGCAGGGGGCGCGGACACCGGGGAGCTGTTTTTT.

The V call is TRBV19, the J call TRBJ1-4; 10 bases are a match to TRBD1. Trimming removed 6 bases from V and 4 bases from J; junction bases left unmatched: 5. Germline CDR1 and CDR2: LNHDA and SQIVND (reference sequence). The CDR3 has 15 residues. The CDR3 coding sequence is TGTGCCAGTAGATTAGGACAGGGGGATAATGAAAAACTGTTTTTT. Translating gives CASRLGQGDNEKLFF. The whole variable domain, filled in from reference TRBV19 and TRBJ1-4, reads DGGITQSPKYLFRKEGQNVTLSCEQNLNHDAMYWYRQDPGQGLRLIYYSQIVNDFQKGDIAEGYSVSREKKESFPLTVTSAQKNPTAFYLCASRLGQGDNEKLFFGSGTQLSVL.

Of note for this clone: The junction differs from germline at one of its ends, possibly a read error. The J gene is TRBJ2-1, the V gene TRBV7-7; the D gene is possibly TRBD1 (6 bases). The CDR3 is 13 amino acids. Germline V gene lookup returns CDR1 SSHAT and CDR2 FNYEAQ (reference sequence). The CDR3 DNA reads TGTGCTAGCAGCAAACAGGGATACAATGAGCAGTTCTTC. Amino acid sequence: CASSKQGYNEQFF.

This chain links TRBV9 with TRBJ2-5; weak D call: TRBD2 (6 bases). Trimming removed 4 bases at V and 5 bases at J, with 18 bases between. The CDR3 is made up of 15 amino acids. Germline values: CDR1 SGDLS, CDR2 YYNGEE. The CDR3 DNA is TGTGCCAGCAGCAAGGGAGGTCCCCACCTGGAGACCCAGTACTTC. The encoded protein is CASSKGGPHLETQYF.

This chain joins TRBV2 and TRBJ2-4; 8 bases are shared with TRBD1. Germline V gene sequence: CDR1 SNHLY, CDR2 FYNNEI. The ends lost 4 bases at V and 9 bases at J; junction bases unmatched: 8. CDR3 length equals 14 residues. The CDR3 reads CASSAGTGKGIQYF. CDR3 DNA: TGTGCCAGCAGTGCCGGGACAGGAAAGGGCATTCAGTACTTC.

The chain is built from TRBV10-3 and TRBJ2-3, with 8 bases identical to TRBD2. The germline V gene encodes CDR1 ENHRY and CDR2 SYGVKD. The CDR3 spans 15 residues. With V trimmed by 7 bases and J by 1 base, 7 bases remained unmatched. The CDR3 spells CAITNRAGGTDTQYF. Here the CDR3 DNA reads TGTGCCATCACCAATAGAGCGGGAGGCACAGATACGCAGTATTTT.

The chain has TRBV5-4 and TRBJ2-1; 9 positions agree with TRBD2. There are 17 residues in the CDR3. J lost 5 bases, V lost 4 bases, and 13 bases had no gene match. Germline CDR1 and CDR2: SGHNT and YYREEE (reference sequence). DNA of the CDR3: TGTGCCAGCAGCCAGGGACTAGCCGATACAGAAGACAATGAGCAGTTCTTC. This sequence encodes CASSQGLADTEDNEQFF.

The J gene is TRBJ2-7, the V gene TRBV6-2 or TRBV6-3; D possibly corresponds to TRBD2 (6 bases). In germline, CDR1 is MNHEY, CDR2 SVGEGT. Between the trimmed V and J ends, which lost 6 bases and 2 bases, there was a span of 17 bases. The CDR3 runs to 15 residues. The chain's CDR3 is CASSELGSTAYEQYF. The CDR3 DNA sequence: TGTGCCAGCAGCGAGCTCGGGAGTACAGCCTACGAGCAGTACTTC.

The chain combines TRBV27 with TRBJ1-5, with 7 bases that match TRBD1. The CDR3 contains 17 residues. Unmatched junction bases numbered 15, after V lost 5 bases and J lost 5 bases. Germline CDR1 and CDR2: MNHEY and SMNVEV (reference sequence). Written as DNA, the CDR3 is TGTGCCAGCAGTCCGAGGACAGGATTAACTCTGGATCAGCCCCAGCATTTT. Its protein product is CASSPRTGLTLDQPQHF.

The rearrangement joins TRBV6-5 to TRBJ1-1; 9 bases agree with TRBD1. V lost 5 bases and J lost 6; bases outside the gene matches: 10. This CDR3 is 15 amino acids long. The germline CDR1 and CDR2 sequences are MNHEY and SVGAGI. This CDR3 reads CASSITGTGIAEAFF. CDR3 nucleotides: TGTGCCAGCAGTATTACCGGGACAGGGATAGCTGAAGCTTTCTTT.

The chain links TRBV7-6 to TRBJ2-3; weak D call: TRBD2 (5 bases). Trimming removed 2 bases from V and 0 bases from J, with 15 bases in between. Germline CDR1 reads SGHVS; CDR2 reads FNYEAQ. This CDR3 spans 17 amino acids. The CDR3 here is CASSLKEAGRSTDTQYF. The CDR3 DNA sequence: TGTGCCAGCAGCTTAAAGGAGGCGGGCAGGAGCACAGATACGCAGTATTTT.